A selection of T cell receptor beta chains follows, all from one sample in a study of blood T cell repertoires in COVID-19. The protocol was immunoSEQ multiplex PCR, while the TCRdb copy is restricted to in-frame clones and leaves out a portion. Found here are 300,000 or so clones, 80% to 95% of them singletons; the top ten hold 1% to 1.3%. Specimen: PBMCs or T cells enriched from blood (not recorded which). The receptors originated from a woman aged 25 to 39 who had recovered from COVID-19. The CDR3 runs from the conserved cysteine through the conserved F or W. A D gene is named only where the DNA matches it firmly. The listing skips clone size in some rows; elsewhere it reads once, few, many or a size class.

TRBV10-2	-	TRBJ1-1	TRBD1	TGCGCCAGCAATGAGGGACAGGGGGCGACTGAAGCTTTCTTT	CASNEGQGATEAFF
TRBV29-1	-	TRBJ2-1	TRBD2	TGCAGCGTTGCAGCGGGATGGTACAATGAGCAGTTCTTC	CSVAAGWYNEQFF
TRBV7-8	once	TRBJ2-2	TRBD2	TGTGCCAGCAGCTTCAGACTAGCGGGAGTTGGTGGCGGGGAGCTGTTTTTT	CASSFRLAGVGGGELFF
TRBV2	-	TRBJ2-2	TRBD2	TGTGCCAGCAGCACCCTTGGCGGGAGAAGGGATCTAGGGAACACCGGGGAGCTGTTTTTT	CASSTLGGRRDLGNTGELFF
TRBV7-2	-	TRBJ2-5	TRBD2	TGTGCCAGCAGCCCGGTTAGCGGGAGCGAGAAGACCCAGTACTTC	CASSPVSGSEKTQYF
TRBV30	-	TRBJ1-6	TRBD1	TGTGCCTGGAGGGGGACAGGGCGTTCACCCCTCCACTTT	CAWRGTGRSPLHF
TRBV28	-	TRBJ1-2	TRBD1	TGTGCCTACGGACAGGGTGAGTCGAGATATGGCTACACCTTC	CAYGQGESRYGYTF
TRBV11-2	-	TRBJ2-1	TRBD2	TGTGCCAGCAGAGGGACTAGCGGATTAAATGAGCAGTTCTTC	CASRGTSGLNEQFF
TRBV9	-	TRBJ2-3	TRBD2	TGTGCCAGCAGCAGTAGAACGACTAGCGCAGATACGCAGTATTTT	CASSSRTTSADTQYF
TRBV28	once	TRBJ2-7	-	TGTGCCAGCAACGTGGGACTTCTATACGAGCAGTACTTC	CASNVGLLYEQYF
TRBV4-2	-	TRBJ2-2	-	TGTGCCAGCAGCCAAGGACTCGACAGTCAGGTCACCGGGGAGCTGTTTTTT	CASSQGLDSQVTGELFF
TRBV3-1/TRBV3-2	-	TRBJ1-6	-	TGTGCCAGCAGCCTCCGGCCCTACAGGGTGAGGAGCAATTCACCCCTCCACTTT	CASSLRPYRVRSNSPLHF
TRBV19	-	TRBJ1-1	-	TGTGCCAGTAGTCGGAAGGGGGACACTGAAGCTTTCTTT	CASSRKGDTEAFF
TRBV19	once	TRBJ1-5	-	TGTGCCAGTCGGCAGGGCAATCAGCCCCAGCATTTT	CASRQGNQPQHF
TRBV4-1	-	TRBJ1-1	-	TGCGCCAGCAGCCAAGTCGACAGGAACACTGAAGCTTTCTTT	CASSQVDRNTEAFF
TRBV4-3	-	TRBJ1-5	-	TGCGCCAGCAGCCAAGATGGTGGCAGGCAGCCCCAGCATTTT	CASSQDGGRQPQHF
TRBV7-2	-	TRBJ2-3	TRBD1	TGTGCCAGCAGCCTATACAGGGGGCGGAGCACAGATACGCAGTATTTT	CASSLYRGRSTDTQYF
TRBV5-1	-	TRBJ2-5	-	TGCGCCAGCAGCTTGGTGGACACACAAGAGACCCAGTACTTC	CASSLVDTQETQYF
TRBV24-1	-	TRBJ2-7	TRBD1	TGTGCCACCAGCTTGGACAGGGCACCCTACGAGCAGTACTTC	CATSLDRAPYEQYF
TRBV2	-	TRBJ2-3	-	TGTGCCAGCAGTGAAGTAGCAAGCACAGATACGCAGTATTTT	CASSEVASTDTQYF
TRBV7-2	-	TRBJ1-1	TRBD1	TGTGCCAGCAGGAATCAGGGGGCGCTCGGGACTGAAGCTTTCTTT	CASRNQGALGTEAFF
TRBV14	-	TRBJ2-4	-	TGTGCCAGCAGCCAGACGGGGAGTTTTATTTTCTTC	CASSQTGSFIFF
TRBV4-3	-	TRBJ1-5	-	TGCGCCAGCAGCCAAGATATCCTGAACCAGGGCAATCAGCCCCAGCATTTT	CASSQDILNQGNQPQHF
TRBV29-1	-	TRBJ1-4	TRBD1	TGCAGCGTTGTAATTATGTGGGCAGGGGGTGAAAAACTGTTTTTT	CSVVIMWAGGEKLFF
TRBV5-4	-	TRBJ2-6	-	TGTGCCAGCAGCTTTCCCGGCTCTGGGGCCAACGTCCTGACTTTC	CASSFPGSGANVLTF
TRBV19	-	TRBJ2-7	TRBD2	TGTGCCAGTAGTATTCGGGCGGGGGAGGGAACCTACGAGCAGTACTTC	CASSIRAGEGTYEQYF
TRBV4-1	-	TRBJ1-6	-	TGCGCCAGCAGCCAATTGTCCGCGAGCTCCTATAATTCACCCCTCCACTTT	CASSQLSASSYNSPLHF
TRBV4-3	-	TRBJ2-7	-	TGCGCCAGCAGCCAAGAGGGCGGGACCTCCTACGAGCAGTACTTC	CASSQEGGTSYEQYF
TRBV27	-	TRBJ1-3	TRBD1	TGTGCCAGCAGTTTAGTAGGGACAGGGGGCGCAACTGGAAACACCATATATTTT	CASSLVGTGGATGNTIYF
TRBV5-4	-	TRBJ2-1	-	TGTGCCAGCAGCTTGGCACCGAGCTCCTACAATGAGCAGTTCTTC	CASSLAPSSYNEQFF
TRBV4-3	-	TRBJ2-1	-	TGCGCCAGCAGCCAAGAGTCAGGGCATTGGGATGAGCAGTTCTTC	CASSQESGHWDEQFF
TRBV14	once	TRBJ2-3	-	TGTGCCAGCAGCCAACTGGGACTGGAGGCAGATACGCAGTATTTT	CASSQLGLEADTQYF
TRBV6-2/TRBV6-3	-	TRBJ2-5	TRBD1	TGTGCCAGCAGCAGAGGACAGGGTTCACAAGAGACCCAGTACTTC	CASSRGQGSQETQYF
TRBV4-2	-	TRBJ2-1	TRBD2	TGTGCCAGCAGCCAAGTTGGTCGGGCGGGAGAGGGCTCCTACAATGAGCAGTTCTTC	CASSQVGRAGEGSYNEQFF
TRBV5-4	-	TRBJ2-2	-	TGTGCCAGCAGCCGCAGGGGCTCGGACACCGGGGAGCTGTTTTTT	CASSRRGSDTGELFF
TRBV28	-	TRBJ1-5	-	TGTGCCAGCAGTTTCGCACTACCAAGCAATCAGCCCCAGCATTTT	CASSFALPSNQPQHF
TRBV18	-	TRBJ1-4	TRBD1	TGTGCCAGCTCACGCGACAGGGGCGATGAAAAACTGTTTTTT	CASSRDRGDEKLFF
TRBV28	few	TRBJ1-1	TRBD1	TGTGCCAGCAGTTTAACAGGGGCGCGGACTGAAGCTTTCTTT	CASSLTGARTEAFF
TRBV5-1	-	TRBJ2-5	-	TGCGCCAGCAGCTTGGGCGGGATGGAGGAGACCCAGTACTTC	CASSLGGMEETQYF